This T cell receptor (beta chain) was found in a study of blood T cells in healthy people across ages. Combining a sample-barcoded 5' primer with a J-beta primer mix, a second PCR ran for roughly 7 to 11 cycles. TCRdb re-analysed the 5' RACE reads in MiXCR, keeping a single row per CDR3 protein. The sample shows some 690,000 distinct CDR3 sequences, about 24% of them seen only once. Trimming removed 4 bases at V and 9 bases at J, with 19 bases between. This CDR3 contains 15 residues. The sequenced sample was blood. The chain joins TRBV12-3 or TRBV12-4 to TRBJ2-1; weak D call: TRBD2 (7 bases). The sequence derives from a man between 65 and 80 years old in good health. CDR3 sequence reads: CASSWTRGGAGEQFF. The CDR3 region has the DNA TGTGCCAGCAGTTGGACTAGAGGGGGGGCTGGTGAGCAGTTCTTC.